These 13 T cell receptor beta chains came from one sample sequenced in a study of blood T cell repertoires in COVID-19. The table came from immunoSEQ multiplex PCR; TCRdb's copy has only in-frame clones and leaves some out. The table includes 200,000 or so clones, 88% detected once. Sequences were obtained from PBMCs or T cells enriched from blood (not recorded which). These receptors came from a woman in her 30s who had recovered from COVID-19.

The chain combines TRBV19 with TRBJ1-5; 7 bases fit TRBD1. V shed 4 bases and J 5 bases; nucleotides not matched to a gene: 8. This CDR3 has 15 amino acids. Per germline, CDR1 LNHDA and CDR2 SQIVND (reference sequence). The CDR3 is CASSTRDSSDQPQHF. The CDR3 DNA reads TGTGCCAGTAGTACACGGGACAGTTCGGATCAGCCCCAGCATTTT.

This clone was seen a single time. V is TRBV5-1 and J is TRBJ1-6; D ambiguous. This CDR3 is built from 15 residues. The ends were cut back, 0 bases at V and 9 bases at J, with 13 bases in the middle. CDR1 and CDR2 (germline): SGHRS, YFSETQ. CDR3 nucleotides: TGCGCCAGCAGCTTGGATGAGGGAAGTATTTCACCCCTCCACTTT. Its translation is CASSLDEGSISPLHF.

V usage is TRBV12-3 or TRBV12-4 and J usage is TRBJ2-7; 7 bases line up with TRBD2. V shed 8 bases and J 2 bases; nucleotides not matched to a gene: 6. This CDR3 spans 13 amino acids. The CDR3 protein is CASAPSGTYEQYF. CDR3 nucleotide sequence: TGTGCCAGCGCCCCTAGCGGAACCTACGAGCAGTACTTC.

This chain joins TRBV4-1 and TRBJ1-1, with D unclear. The V end lost 1 base, the J end lost 3 bases, and 12 bases lay between the germline ends. This CDR3 has 15 amino acids. Per the germline V gene, CDR1 is MGHRA and CDR2 is YSYEKL. The CDR3 DNA follows: TGCGCCAGCAGCCAAGTTCTGGCAGCGGACACTGAAGCTTTCTTT. Translating gives CASSQVLAADTEAFF.

This clone has a single count. This chain uses TRBV7-2 with TRBJ1-6; tentatively, D is TRBD1 (5 bases). There are 13 residues in the CDR3. With 5 bases removed from V and 8 bases from J, the gap between germline ends came to 10 bases. The germline V gene encodes CDR1 SGHTA and CDR2 FQGNSA. DNA of the CDR3: TGTGCCAGCAGCCAAGTAGGGGATTCACCCCTCCACTTT. This encodes CASSQVGDSPLHF.

The gene calls are TRBV7-2 and TRBJ2-5, with D maybe TRBD2 (5 bases). Germline V lookup: CDR1 SGHTA, CDR2 FQGNSA. This CDR3 contains 13 residues. Trimming left V 11 bases short and J 5 bases short, with 18 bases between. As DNA, the CDR3 is TGTGCCGGGGTCCTGGACTCGGGCGAGACCCAGTACTTC. It yields the protein CAGVLDSGETQYF.

This clone has only one observation. CDR3 sequence (DNA): TGTGCCAGCAGCCCCGACAGGGCTAGGAACTATGGCTACACCTTC. Amino acid sequence: CASSPDRARNYGYTF. V gene TRBV6-6 combines with J gene TRBJ1-2, with 7 bases matching TRBD1. This CDR3 has 15 residues. V gave up 6 bases and J gave up 2 bases; unmatched junction bases: 9. Germline CDR1 is MNHNY and CDR2 is SVGAGI (reference sequence).

The CDR3 loop is CASSSSRANYGYTF. CDR3 sequence (DNA): TGTGCCAGCAGTTCATCACGGGCTAACTATGGCTACACCTTC. The chain uses TRBV27 and TRBJ1-2; D is ambiguous. Germline lookup yields CDR1 MNHEY and CDR2 SMNVEV (reference sequence). V was trimmed by 4 bases and J by 0 bases, leaving 9 bases between them. The CDR3 length is 14 residues.

The chain recombines TRBV12-3 or TRBV12-4 with TRBJ2-5; the D is unclear. This CDR3 region has 12 residues. The ends were cut back, 2 bases at V and 5 bases at J, with 6 bases in the middle. The CDR3 spells CASSLPGETQYF. CDR3 DNA sequence: TGTGCCAGCAGTTTACCGGGTGAGACCCAGTACTTC.

The genes are TRBV19 and TRBJ1-1; D not resolved. CDR3 length: 14 amino acids. From germline, CDR1 is LNHDA and CDR2 SQIVND (reference sequence). The ends were cut back, 7 bases at V and 1 base at J, with 13 bases in the middle. CDR3 nucleotides: TGTGCCAGTACGTTGAGTGATTCGAACACTGAAGCTTTCTTT. Translating gives CASTLSDSNTEAFF.

V and J are TRBV14 and TRBJ2-7, with unresolved D. In germline, CDR1 is SGHDN, CDR2 FVKESK. This CDR3 has 16 residues. The V end lost 0 bases, the J end lost 0 bases, and 12 bases lay between the germline ends. The CDR3 nucleotides read TGTGCCAGCAGCCAAGATCGCCGCTGGAGCTCCTACGAGCAGTACTTC. The encoded protein is CASSQDRRWSSYEQYF.

The chain couples TRBV7-6 to TRBJ2-2; TRBD2 matches 9 bases. The junction had 9 bases not matched to a gene; V was cut back by 3 bases and J by 7 bases. The CDR3 loop spans 16 amino acids. The V gene's germline CDR1 is SGHVS and CDR2 FNYEAQ. The CDR3 coding sequence is TGTGCCAGCAGCTTGCGGGCGGGGGGGCCCGGCGGGGAGCTGTTTTTT. Encoded protein: CASSLRAGGPGGELFF.

This clone was recorded once. The J gene is TRBJ2-7, the V gene TRBV5-1, with TRBD1 matching over 8 bases. Germline values: CDR1 SGHRS, CDR2 YFSETQ. The CDR3 totals 14 residues. J gave up 4 bases and V 2 bases, and 5 bases lay outside the gene matches. The CDR3 coding sequence is TGCGCCAGCAGCTTCGTGGACAGGGATTACGAGCAGTACTTC. It codes for CASSFVDRDYEQYF.